The clone carrying this TCR beta chain was found a few times. Its antigen is unknown. The sequenced template was cDNA made from the entire isolated RNA. TCRdb keeps only in-frame clones here, not all; method: immunoSEQ multiplex PCR. The sample records nearly 700,000 clones, 13% being singletons. Germline CDR1 SEHNR, CDR2 FQNEAQ (reference sequence). CDR3 length equals 13 residues. V shed 5 bases and J shed 3 bases, with 8 bases lying between them. The data were taken from a study of beta chain features in type 1 diabetes. At the level of the study: All of the samples together had 107,917,701 sorted cells examined. Study-level findings and limits: Patients with Type 1 diabetes showed moderately but significantly shorter TCRB CDR3s in all four CD4+ subsets.

Sequencing was performed on naive CD4+ T cells from blood. The chain carries TRBV7-9 and TRBJ1-5, with TRBD1 as a possible D gene (6 bases). The sequence was collected from a man between 18 and 35 years old with type 1 diabetes. CDR3 DNA sequence: TGTGCCAGCAGCACAGGGAACAATCAGCCCCAGCATTTT. Amino acids: CASSTGNNQPQHF.